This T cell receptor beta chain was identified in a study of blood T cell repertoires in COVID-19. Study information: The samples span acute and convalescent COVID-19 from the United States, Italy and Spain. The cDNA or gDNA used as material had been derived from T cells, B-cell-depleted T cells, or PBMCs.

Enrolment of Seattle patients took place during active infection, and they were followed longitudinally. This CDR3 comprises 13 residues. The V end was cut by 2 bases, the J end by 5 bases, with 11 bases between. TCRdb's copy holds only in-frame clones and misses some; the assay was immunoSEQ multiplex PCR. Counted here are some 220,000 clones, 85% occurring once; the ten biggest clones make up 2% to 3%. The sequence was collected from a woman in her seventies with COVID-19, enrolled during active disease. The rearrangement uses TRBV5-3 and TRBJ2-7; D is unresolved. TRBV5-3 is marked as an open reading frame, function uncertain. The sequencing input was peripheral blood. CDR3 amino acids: CARSFRGTHEQYF. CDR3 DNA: TGTGCCAGAAGCTTCAGAGGTACGCACGAGCAGTACTTC.